This T cell receptor (beta chain) was identified in a study of regulatory T cells in long-lasting Graves disease. Findings and limits, study-wide: Gene preferences differed: TRBV28, TRBJ1-2, TRBJ2-5 in persistent cases.

V dropped 0 bases and J dropped 5 bases, with 11 bases sitting between them. CDR1 is SGHRS and CDR2 is YFSETQ in the germline V gene. The length of the CDR3 is 14 residues. As to time point: newly diagnosed GD, antithyroid drugs for less than 3 months. Isolated PBMC RNA provided the starting material for the TCR library. This clonotype occurred a few times. Its specificity is not known. CDR3-region Arm-PCR and iRepertoire HTBI primers produced the TCR beta libraries. TCRdb reprocessed the multiplex PCR reads via MiXCR and lists one record per CDR3 protein. The table includes 200,000 to 300,000 distinct CDR3 sequences, 20% detected once.

The sample in question was peripheral blood mononuclear cells (PBMCs), obtained at new diagnosis, from a patient treated with antithyroid drugs. The TCR comes from a female donor with Graves disease. This chain connects TRBV5-1 to TRBJ2-5; possible D gene TRBD2, 6 bases. Here the CDR3 reads CASSLGLVEETQYF. The CDR3, as DNA: TGCGCCAGCAGCTTGGGACTAGTAGAGGAGACCCAGTACTTC.